A selection of T cell receptor beta chains follows, all from one sample in a study of blood T cell repertoires in COVID-19. The repertoire was sequenced with immunoSEQ multiplex PCR; TCRdb's copy has only in-frame clones and lacks some. The sample has a few hundred thousand clones; 75% to 90% are singletons. Sequencing input: peripheral blood. The receptors were sampled from a woman aged 70-85 years with COVID-19, enrolled during active disease. CDR3s include the opening cysteine and the closing phenylalanine or tryptophan. The order of the fields is D gene, clone size, V gene, J gene, CDR3 DNA, CDR3 protein. D genes are given only for firm matches. For some rows the clone size is stated as once, few or many, or as a class when expanded; others skip it.

>.|.|TRBV28|TRBJ2-5
TGTGCCAGCAGTTTCCCCTCGGGGAACCCCGCCGAGACCCAGTACTTC
CASSFPSGNPAETQYF
>.|.|TRBV24-1|TRBJ2-1
TGTGCCACCAGTAACTCAAACCAATACAATGAGCAGTTCTTC
CATSNSNQYNEQFF
>.|.|TRBV9|TRBJ2-1
TGTGCCAGCAGCGATGGGGACTCTCCTATTGACAATGAGCAGTTCTTC
CASSDGDSPIDNEQFF
>TRBD1|.|TRBV5-6|TRBJ2-6
TGTGCCAGCAGGGTACCGGGACAGGGGGCGTTCTCTGGGGCCAACGTCCTGACTTTC
CASRVPGQGAFSGANVLTF
>TRBD2|.|TRBV5-1|TRBJ2-1
TGCGCCAGCACCCCGTTGACTAGCGGGAGGTCCAATGAGCAGTTCTTC
CASTPLTSGRSNEQFF
>TRBD1|.|TRBV18|TRBJ1-1
TGTGCCAGCTCCCAAGGGGGCGGTAACACTGAAGCTTTCTTT
CASSQGGGNTEAFF
>.|.|TRBV28|TRBJ2-7
TGTGCCAGCAGTTCTAACTACGAGCAGTACTTC
CASSSNYEQYF
>TRBD1|.|TRBV6-1|TRBJ1-2
TGTGCCAGCAGTGAAGCGTTAACCGGGACAGTGAATGGCTACACCTTC
CASSEALTGTVNGYTF
>.|.|TRBV7-2|TRBJ2-6
TGTGCCAGCAGACTACGGGGGACGCCGGAATATTCTGGGGCCAACGTCCTGACTTTC
CASRLRGTPEYSGANVLTF
>TRBD2|.|TRBV4-1|TRBJ2-1
TGCGCCAGCAGCCAAGAACTAGCGGGAGGCAGAAATGAGCAGTTCTTC
CASSQELAGGRNEQFF
>TRBD2|.|TRBV5-1|TRBJ2-3
TGCGCCAGCAGCCCCGGGGGGAGCACAGATACGCAGTATTTT
CASSPGGSTDTQYF
>.|.|TRBV11-2|TRBJ2-6
TGTGCCAGCAGCTTCGGAGGACCTTCTGGGGCCAACGTCCTGACTTTC
CASSFGGPSGANVLTF
>.|.|TRBV5-1|TRBJ1-1
TGCGCCAGCAGCTTGAAAACAGGGATGGATGGCACTGAAGCTTTCTTT
CASSLKTGMDGTEAFF
>TRBD1|.|TRBV6-6|TRBJ1-1
TGTGCCAGCAGTTCGGACAGGGGGCGGTCTGAAGCTTTCTTT
CASSSDRGRSEAFF
>TRBD1|.|TRBV18|TRBJ1-1
TGTGCCAGCTCACGGGACAGGGTTTCTGAAGCTTTCTTT
CASSRDRVSEAFF
>.|.|TRBV4-3|TRBJ1-2
TGCGCCAGCAGCCAGAATCTAGGAGCTAACTATGGCTACACCTTC
CASSQNLGANYGYTF
>TRBD1|.|TRBV18|TRBJ2-5
TGTGCCAGCTCACCGGGGGACAGGGGGGAGACCCAGTACTTC
CASSPGDRGETQYF
>.|.|TRBV12-3/TRBV12-4|TRBJ1-4
TGTGCCAGCATGGGACTCGGTGAAAAACTGTTTTTT
CASMGLGEKLFF
>.|.|TRBV29-1|TRBJ1-5
TGCAGCGCCCCCCCGCGAAGGGAGAATCAGCCCCAGCATTTT
CSAPPRRENQPQHF
>.|.|TRBV6-5|TRBJ1-4
TGTGCCAGCAGGACTTTTGCAACTAATGAAAAACTGTTTTTT
CASRTFATNEKLFF
>TRBD1|.|TRBV3-1/TRBV3-2|TRBJ1-1
TGTGCCAGCAGCCAAGATTCTTCGGCGACAGGGGGCTGGATGAACACTGAAGCTTTCTTT
CASSQDSSATGGWMNTEAFF
>TRBD1|once|TRBV5-4|TRBJ1-2
TGTGCCAGCAGCTCCTGGGACAGCTATGGCTACACCTTC
CASSSWDSYGYTF
>.|.|TRBV7-2|TRBJ2-3
TGTGCCAGCAGCTCCACATTTGACACAGATACGCAGTATTTT
CASSSTFDTDTQYF
>.|.|TRBV5-1|TRBJ1-5
TGCGCCAGCAGCCCTGACAGTTATCAGCCCCAGCATTTT
CASSPDSYQPQHF
>TRBD2|few|TRBV4-1|TRBJ2-7
TGCGCCAGCAGCCAAGAAGGCGGGAGGGCCGACGAGCAGTACTTC
CASSQEGGRADEQYF